The 29 T cell receptor beta chains listed next were all sequenced from one sample in a study of cytomegalovirus exposure and HLA in healthy donors. The PCR was carried out with 60 Vbeta primers and 13 Jbeta primers. Clones were read by immunoSEQ multiplex PCR, and TCRdb kept only the in-frame ones, dropping some. The sample lists about 190,000 clones; about 88% were seen once. Specimen: PBMCs. These receptors were taken from a woman between 25 and 40 years old in good health and CMV-seronegative.

The J gene is TRBJ1-2, the V gene TRBV29-1, with TRBD1 as a possible D gene (5 bases). The CDR3 is made up of 14 amino acids. Germline-derived CDR1 and CDR2 are SQVTM and ANQGSEA. V lost 4 bases to trimming and J lost 5 bases, with 17 bases between them. For the CDR3, the DNA is TGCAGCGTTGGACCCGACCAGGAGGGGTATGGCTACACCTTC. As protein: CSVGPDQEGYGYTF.

The rearrangement links TRBV7-8 to TRBJ1-3; D gene ambiguous. CDR1 is SGHVS and CDR2 is FQNEAQ in the germline V gene. Trimming shortened V by 5 bases and J by 4 bases, and 15 bases separated the two germline ends. The CDR3 has 15 residues. CDR3 in amino acids: CASSPRRTGGNTIYF. The CDR3 coding sequence is TGTGCCAGCAGCCCAAGAAGGACGGGAGGAAACACCATATATTTT.

The genes are TRBV7-9 and TRBJ1-6, with 8 nucleotides matching TRBD1. CDR3 size: 16 residues. Germline V gene data show CDR1 as SEHNR and CDR2 as FQNEAQ (reference sequence). Losses at the gene ends were 2 bases for V and 9 bases for J; bases not matched to a gene: 9. This CDR3 is CASSLFGQGFFSPLHF. As DNA, the CDR3 is TGTGCCAGCAGCTTATTTGGACAGGGTTTTTTTTCACCCCTCCACTTT.

This chain connects TRBV27 to TRBJ2-1, with 7 bases aligning to TRBD1. Germline CDR1 and CDR2: MNHEY and SMNVEV (reference sequence). The CDR3 length is 16 residues. The ends lost 2 bases at V and 3 bases at J; junction bases unmatched: 7. This CDR3 reads CASSLQVGTVYNEQFF. The CDR3 nucleotides read TGTGCCAGCAGTTTACAAGTCGGGACAGTCTACAATGAGCAGTTCTTC.

This clone was observed once. The V call is TRBV5-6, the J call TRBJ1-2; no clear D gene. This CDR3 region has 11 residues. V lost 2 bases and J 5 bases, leaving 4 bases between the germline ends. From germline, CDR1 is SGHDT and CDR2 YYEEEE. For the CDR3, the DNA is TGTGCCAGCAGCTTTCGGTATGGCTACACCTTC. It specifies CASSFRYGYTF. The full variable domain, in which reference TRBV5-6 and TRBJ1-2 provide the parts outside the CDR3, is DAGVTQSPTHLIKTRGQQVTLRCSPKSGHDTVSWYQQALGQGPQFIFQYYEEEERQRGNFPDRFSGHQFPNYSSELNVNALLLGDSALYLCASSFRYGYTFGSGTRLTVV.

This clone was counted a few times. The chain links TRBV7-9 to TRBJ1-2; the D is unclear. Germline V gene lookup returns CDR1 SEHNR and CDR2 FQNEAQ (reference sequence). Deletions cut 1 base from V and 1 base from J, with 10 bases between. This CDR3 region has 15 residues. For the CDR3, the DNA is TGTGCCAGCAGCTTAGATGTCAGTGATAACTATGGCTACACCTTC. Residues: CASSLDVSDNYGYTF. Together with reference TRBV7-9 and TRBJ1-2, the CDR3 gives the full variable domain: DTGVSQNPRHKITKRGQNVTFRCDPISEHNRLYWYRQTLGQGPEFLTYFQNEAQLEKSRLLSDRFSAERPKGSFSTLEIQRTEQGDSAMYLCASSLDVSDNYGYTFGSGTRLTVV.

The V gene is TRBV5-1, the J gene TRBJ1-1; D gene uncertain. The CDR3 extends over 14 amino acids. The germline gives CDR1 SGHRS, CDR2 YFSETQ. V shed 4 bases and J shed 2 bases, with 12 bases lying between them. CDR3 sequence (DNA): TGCGCCAGCAGCCAGATACAGAGAAACACTGAAGCTTTCTTT. Translation: CASSQIQRNTEAFF.

J is TRBJ1-2 and V is TRBV28, with D possibly being TRBD1 (6 bases). In germline, CDR1 is MDHEN, CDR2 SYDVKM. The CDR3 loop spans 15 amino acids. The germline V and J ends were trimmed by 7 bases and 0 bases, with 15 bases remaining between them. The CDR3 sequence is CASIGGASPNYGYTF. CDR3 nucleotide sequence: TGTGCCAGCATTGGGGGGGCCAGCCCTAACTATGGCTACACCTTC.

The chain combines TRBV2 with TRBJ1-4; unclear D gene. Germline CDR1 reads SNHLY; CDR2 reads FYNNEI. Trimming took off 8 bases at V and 10 bases at J, with 17 bases between the two ends. The CDR3 consists of 13 residues. The CDR3, as DNA: TGTGCCAGCCAACAGTATCGGGATATAAAACTGTTTTTT. Protein sequence: CASQQYRDIKLFF.

This clone was detected only once. Since the CDR3 does not end with the conserved phenylalanine or tryptophan, this likely comes from a read error. In DNA form, the CDR3 reads TGCGCCAGCAGCCCCAAGGGGGTGGGTGCAGCTTTCCTT. Protein product: CASSPKGVGAAFL. The chain combines TRBV4-1 with TRBJ1-1, with D perhaps matching TRBD1 (6 bases). The V end lost 4 bases, the J end lost 10 bases, and 16 bases lay between the germline ends. This CDR3 comprises 13 residues. Germline CDR1 is MGHRA and CDR2 is YSYEKL.

The chain carries TRBV29-1 and TRBJ2-7; 8 nucleotides line up with TRBD2. Per the germline V gene, CDR1 is SQVTM and CDR2 is ANQGSEA. This CDR3 has 13 amino acids. The V gene end was trimmed by 6 bases and the J gene end by 0 bases; junction bases not matched to a gene: 4. Written as DNA, the CDR3 is TGCAGCGTCATCAGCGGGAGCTCCTACGAGCAGTACTTC. Amino acid sequence: CSVISGSSYEQYF.

The chain combines TRBV4-2 with TRBJ2-5; a possible D gene is TRBD2 (5 bases). Germline V gene data show CDR1 as LGHNA and CDR2 as YNFKEQ. CDR3 length: 14 residues. The V gene lost 3 bases and the J gene lost 2 bases, with 10 bases spanning the gap. This CDR3 reads CASSHDYGQETQYF. The CDR3 DNA sequence: TGTGCCAGCAGCCATGACTACGGGCAAGAGACCCAGTACTTC.

This clone was recorded only once. This sequence joins TRBV5-5 and TRBJ2-5, with TRBD2 matching over 10 bases. The germline gives CDR1 SGHKS, CDR2 YYEKEE (reference sequence). V gave up 5 bases and J gave up 3 bases; unmatched junction bases: 10. This CDR3 comprises 16 residues. CDR3 bases: TGTGCCAGCAGTTCCCTTCTAGCGGGGGCAAAAGAGACCCAGTACTTC. Protein: CASSSLLAGAKETQYF.

The V and J genes are TRBV5-1 and TRBJ2-3; a weak D match, TRBD2 (5 bases). Germline CDR1 and CDR2: SGHRS and YFSETQ. This CDR3 has 15 amino acids. V lost 4 bases, J lost 0 bases, and 12 bases lay in between. CDR3 nucleotide sequence: TGCGCCAGCAGCAATTTAGGGAGTAGCACAGATACGCAGTATTTT. As protein: CASSNLGSSTDTQYF.

This chain connects TRBV7-9 to TRBJ1-2; the D is unclear. The CDR3 has 14 residues. Per the germline V gene, CDR1 is SEHNR and CDR2 is FQNEAQ (reference sequence). Trimming took 0 bases from V and 2 from J, leaving 7 bases between them. CDR3 protein: CASSLARENYGYTF. The CDR3 DNA reads TGTGCCAGCAGCTTAGCGAGGGAAAACTATGGCTACACCTTC.

V usage is TRBV5-1 and J usage is TRBJ1-4; D ambiguous. The germline V gene encodes CDR1 SGHRS and CDR2 YFSETQ. The CDR3 spans 15 residues. Deletions cut 0 bases from V and 8 bases from J, with 14 bases between. CDR3 DNA sequence: TGCGCCAGCAGCTTGGCCCGGGGTATCGGAGAAAAACTGTTTTTT. Its protein product is CASSLARGIGEKLFF.

The J gene is TRBJ1-1, the V gene TRBV7-8, with D possibly matching TRBD1 (5 bases). Trimming took off 3 bases at V and 2 bases at J, with 10 bases between the two ends. The CDR3 covers 14 residues. Germline loops: CDR1 SGHVS, CDR2 FQNEAQ. The CDR3 spells CASSLSRDNTEAFF. The CDR3 region has the DNA TGTGCCAGCAGCTTGAGCAGGGATAACACTGAAGCTTTCTTT.

In its sample, this clone was seen once. V gene TRBV28 combines with J gene TRBJ1-6, with D tentatively TRBD1 (5 bases). This CDR3 is 14 amino acids long. CDR1 and CDR2 from the germline V gene are MDHEN and SYDVKM. V lost 2 bases, J lost 9 bases, and 11 bases lay in between. This chain's CDR3 is CASSLASGRSPLHF. CDR3 in DNA: TGTGCCAGCAGTTTAGCTTCAGGGCGTTCACCCCTCCACTTT.

The V gene is TRBV7-8, the J gene TRBJ1-1; 7 nucleotides line up with TRBD1. The J segment lost 3 bases and the V segment lost 6 bases, leaving 10 bases of the junction unmatched. The CDR3 is 15 residues long. Germline lookup yields CDR1 SGHVS and CDR2 FQNEAQ. CDR3 loop: CASRPQQGWDTEAFF. In nucleotides, the CDR3 is TGTGCCAGCAGGCCGCAACAGGGGTGGGACACTGAAGCTTTCTTT.

The J gene is TRBJ2-7, the V gene TRBV15, with TRBD2 matching 7 bases. TRBJ2-1 matches the DNA end more closely, so the J call is doubtful. The CDR3 contains 17 residues. Germline lookup yields CDR1 LNHNV and CDR2 YYDKDF (reference sequence). DNA for the CDR3: TGTGCCACCAGCAGACACCGGGTGGGGGGGGGTTACAATGAGCAGTTCTTC. Amino acid sequence: CATSRHRVGGGYNEQFF.

This clone was picked up one time. The gene calls are TRBV11-2 and TRBJ2-7, with 7 bases aligning to TRBD1. With 5 bases clipped from V and 2 bases from J, the junction kept 9 bases outside the gene matches. This CDR3 comprises 15 residues. The germline CDR1 and CDR2 sequences are SGHAT and FQNNGV. This chain's CDR3 is CASSPQPGTAYEQYF. The CDR3 DNA sequence: TGTGCCAGCAGCCCACAACCCGGGACAGCCTACGAGCAGTACTTC.

This chain uses TRBV7-9 with TRBJ2-1, with D tentatively TRBD1 (6 bases). The CDR3 extends over 16 amino acids. Trimming shortened V by 5 bases and J by 10 bases, and 24 bases separated the two germline ends. CDR1 is SEHNR and CDR2 is FQNEAQ in the germline V gene (reference sequence). The DNA for the CDR3 is TGTGCCAGCAGCGGAAAGGGACATACCACAATCGCGGAGCAGTTCTTC. As protein: CASSGKGHTTIAEQFF.

This rearrangement joins TRBV25-1 to TRBJ2-7; 7 nucleotides agree with TRBD1. The length of the CDR3 is 14 residues. Losses at the gene ends were 2 bases for V and 3 bases for J; bases not matched to a gene: 4. Germline loops: CDR1 MGHDK, CDR2 SYGVNS. CDR3 coding DNA: TGTGCCAGCAGTGAACCCGGGACAGTCTACGAGCAGTACTTC. It encodes CASSEPGTVYEQYF.

The chain couples TRBV7-2 to TRBJ2-3; 7 bases agree with TRBD2. Germline trimming cut 1 base from V and 0 bases from J; bases unmatched to any gene: 4. Germline V gene sequence: CDR1 SGHTA, CDR2 FQGNSA. The CDR3 has 16 residues. CDR3 amino acids: CASSLVLGGSTDTQYF. The CDR3 coding sequence is TGTGCCAGCAGCTTAGTCCTGGGGGGGAGCACAGATACGCAGTATTTT.

This chain links TRBV7-6 with TRBJ2-2; D is perhaps TRBD1 (6 bases). The CDR3 spans 15 residues. Germline V lookup: CDR1 SGHVS, CDR2 FNYEAQ. The germline V and J ends were trimmed by 6 bases and 5 bases, with 16 bases remaining between them. The CDR3 is CASSRDRPRTGELFF. CDR3 sequence (DNA): TGTGCCAGCAGTAGAGACAGGCCGAGAACCGGGGAGCTGTTTTTT. Full variable domain (missing parts from reference TRBV7-6 and TRBJ2-2): GAGVSQSPRYKVTKRGQDVALRCDPISGHVSLYWYRQALGQGPEFLTYFNYEAQQDKSGLPNDRFSAERPEGSISTLTIQRTEQRDSAMYRCASSRDRPRTGELFFGEGSRLTVL.

The chain uses TRBV7-9 and TRBJ1-1; D uncertain. Germline V CDR1 and CDR2: SEHNR, FQNEAQ (reference sequence). The CDR3 totals 16 residues. Trimming cost V 6 bases and J 3 bases, with 20 bases left between them. CDR3 bases: TGTGCCAGCAGTAGTCCCCCCGGCGAGGGCCACACTGAAGCTTTCTTT. Its translation: CASSSPPGEGHTEAFF. The full variable domain, rest sourced from reference TRBV7-9 and TRBJ1-1, is DTGVSQNPRHKITKRGQNVTFRCDPISEHNRLYWYRQTLGQGPEFLTYFQNEAQLEKSRLLSDRFSAERPKGSFSTLEIQRTEQGDSAMYLCASSSPPGEGHTEAFFGQGTRLTVV.

Note on this clone: This specimen includes other DNA sequences encoding the same CDR3. The chain carries TRBV5-1 and TRBJ1-1; D remains ambiguous. In germline, CDR1 is SGHRS, CDR2 YFSETQ. The CDR3 totals 13 residues. Trimming left V 3 bases short and J 4 bases short, with 10 bases between. The CDR3 spells CASSSGVGTEAFF. DNA of the CDR3: TGCGCCAGCAGCTCCGGGGTGGGCACTGAAGCTTTCTTT.

This clone was detected only once. V gene TRBV9 combines with J gene TRBJ2-4; 9 nucleotides line up with TRBD2. CDR3 size: 15 residues. The ends lost 0 bases at V and 6 bases at J; junction bases unmatched: 4. Per germline, CDR1 SGDLS and CDR2 YYNGEE. The CDR3 loop reads CASSVGGGAGNIQYF. The CDR3 DNA reads TGTGCCAGCAGCGTAGGCGGGGGGGCCGGAAACATTCAGTACTTC.

This chain connects TRBV5-4 to TRBJ2-7; 10 bases are shared with TRBD2. V lost 0 bases to trimming and J lost 6 bases; unmatched junction nucleotides: 6. CDR3 size: 15 residues. Germline lookup yields CDR1 SGHNT and CDR2 YYREEE (reference sequence). CDR3 in DNA: TGTGCCAGCAGCTTGGGAGCGGGAGGGCCCGGCGAGCAGTACTTC. Protein sequence: CASSLGAGGPGEQYF.